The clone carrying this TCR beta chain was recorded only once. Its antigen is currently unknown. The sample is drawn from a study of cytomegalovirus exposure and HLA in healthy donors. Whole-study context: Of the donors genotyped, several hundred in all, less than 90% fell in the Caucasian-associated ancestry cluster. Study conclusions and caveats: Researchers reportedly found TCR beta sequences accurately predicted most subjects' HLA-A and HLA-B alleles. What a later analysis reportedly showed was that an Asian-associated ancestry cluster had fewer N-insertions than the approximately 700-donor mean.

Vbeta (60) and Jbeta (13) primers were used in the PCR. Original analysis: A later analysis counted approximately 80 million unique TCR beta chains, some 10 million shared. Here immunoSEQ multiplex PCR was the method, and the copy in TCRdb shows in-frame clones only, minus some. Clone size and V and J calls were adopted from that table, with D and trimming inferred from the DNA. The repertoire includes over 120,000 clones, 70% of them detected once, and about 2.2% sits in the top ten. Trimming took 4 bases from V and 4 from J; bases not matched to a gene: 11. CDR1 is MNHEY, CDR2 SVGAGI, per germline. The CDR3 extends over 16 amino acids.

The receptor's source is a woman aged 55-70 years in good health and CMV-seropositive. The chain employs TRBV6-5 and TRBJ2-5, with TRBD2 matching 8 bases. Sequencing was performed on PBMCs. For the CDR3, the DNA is TGTGCCAGCAGTTCCGGGGGGGCTCAGGGGCGAGAGACCCAGTACTTC. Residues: CASSSGGAQGRETQYF.